A selection of T cell receptor beta chains follows, all from one sample in a study of blood T cell repertoires in COVID-19. Here immunoSEQ multiplex PCR was the method, and the copy in TCRdb shows in-frame clones only, minus some. The data show about 370,000 clones, with around 90% seen just once and about 6.5% held by the top ten. Sequencing was performed on peripheral blood. All receptors come from a man aged 18 to 30 with active or convalescent COVID-19. The CDR3 runs from the conserved cysteine through the conserved F or W. The D gene is left open where the match is weak. The size entry is marked missing in some rows and otherwise reads once, few, many or a size class.

V	D	size	J	DNA	CDR3
TRBV27	-	-	TRBJ1-4	TGTGCCAGCAGTACGCTCCAGGGGCGTGAAAAACTGTTTTTT	CASSTLQGREKLFF
TRBV3-1/TRBV3-2	TRBD1	-	TRBJ2-3	TGTGCCAGCAGCCAGGGCTGGCGGGGACATACAGGGGGGGATACGCAGTATTTT	CASSQGWRGHTGGDTQYF
TRBV7-8	TRBD2	-	TRBJ2-1	TGTGCCAGCAGCTTAGCAGGAGGGAGCGGGAGGGGACATGAGCAGTTCTTC	CASSLAGGSGRGHEQFF
TRBV5-1	-	-	TRBJ1-3	TGCGCCAGCAGCCCCACTCTCCTCTCTGGAAACACCATATATTTT	CASSPTLLSGNTIYF
TRBV2	-	once	TRBJ1-6	TGTGCCAGCAGTGAGGAGTATAATTCACCCCTCCACTTT	CASSEEYNSPLHF
TRBV4-3	-	-	TRBJ1-1	TGCGCCAGCAGCCCCATGGGGGGGGCGGACACTGAAGCTTTCTTT	CASSPMGGADTEAFF
TRBV7-3	-	-	TRBJ2-2	TGTGCCAGCAGCCTGGGACTCTCGGGGACCGGGGAGCTGTTTTTT	CASSLGLSGTGELFF
TRBV27	TRBD1	-	TRBJ1-4	TGTGCCAGCAGTGGAGAGACAGGGAGAGATGAAAAACTGTTTTTT	CASSGETGRDEKLFF
TRBV7-2	-	-	TRBJ1-2	TGTGCCAGCAGCTTGGGAGTTAACTATGGCTACACCTTC	CASSLGVNYGYTF
TRBV9	-	-	TRBJ2-3	TGTGCCAGCAGCCCTTCCGGGACTAGCACAGATACGCAGTATTTT	CASSPSGTSTDTQYF
TRBV7-2	-	-	TRBJ1-4	TGTGCCAGCGGAGAGGGCCCACCCCGGGAAAAACTGTTTTTT	CASGEGPPREKLFF
TRBV7-7	-	-	TRBJ2-3	TGTGCTAGCAGCTTAGGAGCAGGGGGCACAGATACGCAGTATTTT	CASSLGAGGTDTQYF
TRBV5-1	TRBD1	-	TRBJ2-1	TGCGCCAGCAGCTTTTGGAACAGGGGTGATGAGCAGTTCTTC	CASSFWNRGDEQFF
TRBV10-2	TRBD2	-	TRBJ2-7	TGCGCCAGCAGTGTGGGCGGGAGGTACGAGCAGTACTTC	CASSVGGRYEQYF
TRBV4-3	-	few	TRBJ1-1	TGCGCCAGCGGCTACAGCAGGAACACTGAAGCTTTCTTT	CASGYSRNTEAFF
TRBV28	-	-	TRBJ1-3	TGTGCCAGCACCTCAGGGACATTAGGAAACACCATATATTTT	CASTSGTLGNTIYF
TRBV2	TRBD1	-	TRBJ1-1	TGTGCCAGCAGCGGACAGGGGGGGAGCACTGAAGCTTTCTTT	CASSGQGGSTEAFF
TRBV7-8	-	-	TRBJ1-6	TGTGCCAGCAGCCGAGTGAGGCGGATCGATAATTCACCCCTCCACTTT	CASSRVRRIDNSPLHF
TRBV7-9	-	-	TRBJ2-7	TGTGCCAGCAGCTCCCATTCCTACGAGCAGTACTTC	CASSSHSYEQYF
TRBV19	-	once	TRBJ2-5	TGTGCCAGTAGTATAGGCAGAGAGACCCAGTACTTC	CASSIGRETQYF
TRBV14	-	-	TRBJ2-1	TGTGCCAGCAGCCTCCTTCCAGGGTATGAGCAGTTCTTC	CASSLLPGYEQFF
TRBV19	-	-	TRBJ1-4	TGTGCCAGTAGTTGGGCAGGGGCGCCTCATGAAAAACTGTTTTTT	CASSWAGAPHEKLFF
TRBV11-2	TRBD2	-	TRBJ2-3	TGTGCCAGCAGCTTAGCTAGCGGGAAGATCACAGATACGCAGTATTTT	CASSLASGKITDTQYF
TRBV5-1	-	-	TRBJ2-5	TGCGCCAGCAGCTTGGGGGACTACCAAGAGACCCAGTACTTC	CASSLGDYQETQYF
TRBV7-3	-	-	TRBJ2-1	TGTGCCAGCAGCTTAGATGGTAGCGTCTACAATGAGCAGTTCTTC	CASSLDGSVYNEQFF
TRBV7-2	TRBD1	-	TRBJ2-7	TGTGCCAGCAGCTTAGCGTCGGGACAGAGCTACGAGCAGTACTTC	CASSLASGQSYEQYF
TRBV24-1	TRBD1	-	TRBJ2-2	TGTGCCACCAGGGGACAGGGGGCGGTCGGGGAGCTGTTTTTT	CATRGQGAVGELFF
TRBV27	-	-	TRBJ1-2	TGTGCCAGCAGTCCTAACCTTGGAGCTAACTATGGCTACACCTTC	CASSPNLGANYGYTF
TRBV28	-	-	TRBJ1-5	TGTGCCAGCAGCCGGAGGGAGGGCGGAGGCAATCAGCCCCAGCATTTT	CASSRREGGGNQPQHF
TRBV5-1	-	once	TRBJ1-3	TGCGCCAGCAGCTTGGAAGGGGCATCTGGAAACACCATATATTTT	CASSLEGASGNTIYF
TRBV19	TRBD2	-	TRBJ2-7	TGTGCCAGTAGTACGAGACGACTAGCGGGGTCCTACGAGCAGTACTTC	CASSTRRLAGSYEQYF
TRBV7-2	TRBD1	-	TRBJ2-7	TGTGCCAGCACAAGACAGGGGGGAAGCTCCTACGAGCAGTACTTC	CASTRQGGSSYEQYF
TRBV28	TRBD1	-	TRBJ2-7	TGTGCCAGCAGTTCGGGACAGACCAGCCCCTTGCGCGAGCAGTACTTC	CASSSGQTSPLREQYF
TRBV3-1/TRBV3-2	TRBD2	once	TRBJ2-3	TGTGCCAGCAGCCCCGAAGCCCGGGACTATAGGATGTCGGATACGCAGTATTTT	CASSPEARDYRMSDTQYF
TRBV5-1	-	-	TRBJ2-7	TGCGCCAGCAGCTTGGCCGGGGGAACCTACGAGCAGTACTTC	CASSLAGGTYEQYF
TRBV11-2	-	-	TRBJ2-5	TGTGCCAGCAGCCAAGTCTATGAGACCCAGTACTTC	CASSQVYETQYF
TRBV4-3	-	-	TRBJ1-2	TGCGCCAGCAGCGAACAGGGCTATGGCTACACCTTC	CASSEQGYGYTF
TRBV30	-	-	TRBJ1-6	TGTGCCTGGAGTCGAGGGGGTGATTCACCCCTCCACTTT	CAWSRGGDSPLHF
TRBV7-9	TRBD1	once	TRBJ1-5	TGTGCCAGCAGCTCGACAGGGTGGAATCAGCCCCAGCATTTT	CASSSTGWNQPQHF
TRBV6-2/TRBV6-3	TRBD1	-	TRBJ1-1	TGTGCCAGCAGTTTGGGACAGATACCGAACACTGAAGCTTTCTTT	CASSLGQIPNTEAFF
TRBV15	-	once	TRBJ1-4	TGTGCCACCAGCGAGCCGGCGGTCCCTAATGAAAAACTGTTTTTT	CATSEPAVPNEKLFF
TRBV6-1	TRBD2	-	TRBJ2-3	TGTGCCAGCAGGGAAGAGCGGGGGGGAGTTACGCAGTATTTT	CASREERGGVTQYF
TRBV6-5	-	few	TRBJ1-1	TGTGCCAGCAGTTACTCGGAGGGTTTGACTGAAGCTTTCTTT	CASSYSEGLTEAFF
TRBV5-1	TRBD2	-	TRBJ2-3	TGCGCCAGCAGCTTGTTCGGGAGGGAGCCGGATACGCAGTATTTT	CASSLFGREPDTQYF
TRBV7-2	-	-	TRBJ1-1	TGTGCCAGCAGCCCCATGGCAGTCATGAACACTGAAGCTTTCTTT	CASSPMAVMNTEAFF
TRBV27	-	-	TRBJ1-5	TGTGCCAGCAGTCCTCACAGGGATTTTCAGCCCCAGCATTTT	CASSPHRDFQPQHF
TRBV15	TRBD2	-	TRBJ2-1	TGTGCCACCAGCAAAGTGAGCGGGGATAACAATGAGCAGTTCTTC	CATSKVSGDNNEQFF
TRBV19	TRBD1	-	TRBJ1-5	TGTGCCAGTAGTCCCCGCGGACAGGGGCCCAATCAGCCCCAGCATTTT	CASSPRGQGPNQPQHF
TRBV7-2	TRBD1	-	TRBJ2-7	TGTGCCAGCAGCCCCTCCGGGACAGGGATCTACGAGCAGTACTTC	CASSPSGTGIYEQYF
TRBV7-9	TRBD1	once	TRBJ2-7	TGTGCCAGCAGCAAGGACAGGGGGCTCTACGAGCAGTACTTC	CASSKDRGLYEQYF
TRBV7-2	-	once	TRBJ1-1	TGTGCCAGCAGCTTTACCGGACAGATAATGAACACTGAAGCTTTCTTT	CASSFTGQIMNTEAFF
TRBV4-1	-	-	TRBJ1-2	TGCGCCAGCAGCCAAGACGAGAAACGGAGGTACTATGGCTACACCTTC	CASSQDEKRRYYGYTF
TRBV11-2	TRBD1	-	TRBJ2-2	TGTGCCAGCAGCCGGGGTGGGACAGGGAACACCGGGGAGCTGTTTTTT	CASSRGGTGNTGELFF